This record covers a single T cell receptor (beta chain). The antigen remains unidentified. The sample comes from a study of cytomegalovirus exposure and HLA in healthy donors. General study points: A later analysis found first-cohort TCR clusters tended to co-occur in the 90 to 150 validation repertoires. The CMV antigen specificity of a few CMV-associated chains was confirmed through in vitro analysis. The authors enumerated 150 to 200 TCR beta chains as linked to cytomegalovirus.

The CDR3 has 15 amino acids. V was pared by 2 bases and J by 7 bases, with 5 bases of the junction left unmatched. Germline CDR1 MNHEY, CDR2 SMNVEV (reference sequence). This table comes from immunoSEQ multiplex PCR, and its TCRdb copy is limited to in-frame clones, with some not included. The sample yields some 330,000 clones, 80% to 90% seen once. The V gene is TRBV27, the J gene TRBJ2-1; 10 bases line up with TRBD2. Sequencing was done on a sample of PBMCs. This TCR derives from a young woman in good health and CMV-seronegative. The CDR3 DNA reads TGTGCCAGCAGTTTAATGGCTAGCGGGAGTAATGAGCAGTTCTTC. As protein: CASSLMASGSNEQFF.